Following are 7 T cell receptor beta chains from one sample sequenced in a study of identical twins. Each CDR3 protein is one row after TCRdb ran MiXCR on the 5' RACE reads. Counted here are approximately 550,000 distinct CDR3 sequences, around 24% occurring once; the ten biggest clones make up roughly 0.5%. These same data were also listed under a study on yellow fever vaccine responses in identical twins.

The sequenced material came from CD4+ T cells sorted from blood. The receptors were sampled from a woman between 18 and 30 years old in good health.

This clonotype has a handful of counts. V and J are TRBV5-6 and TRBJ1-3; D not resolved. The CDR3 extends over 15 amino acids. Germline assignment: CDR1 SGHDT and CDR2 YYEEEE. V was shortened by 4 bases and J by 2 bases, with 13 bases between the two germline ends. Written as DNA, the CDR3 is TGTGCCAGCAGCGCCCCGGTGGGAACTGGAAACACCATATATTTT. Protein product: CASSAPVGTGNTIYF.

The J gene is TRBJ1-1, the V gene TRBV9; D remains ambiguous. Trimming cost V 0 bases and J 1 base, with 7 bases left between them. The CDR3 consists of 14 residues. Per germline, CDR1 SGDLS and CDR2 YYNGEE. For the CDR3, the DNA is TGTGCCAGCAGCGTAGGTTCAGAGAACACTGAAGCTTTCTTT. Its protein is CASSVGSENTEAFF.

This clonotype was seen a handful of times. V usage is TRBV27 and J usage is TRBJ1-1; TRBD1 aligns across 11 bases. The CDR3 is made up of 15 amino acids. After removal of 5 bases from V and 4 bases from J, the junction contained 6 bases not matched to a gene. Germline CDR1 and CDR2: MNHEY and SMNVEV (reference sequence). CDR3 nucleotide sequence: TGTGCCAGCAGTCGGACAGGGGGCTTCAGCACTGAAGCTTTCTTT. Encoded protein: CASSRTGGFSTEAFF.

The V and J genes are TRBV27 and TRBJ1-4; D not certain. Germline V gives CDR1 MNHEY, CDR2 SMNVEV (reference sequence). The CDR3 has 11 amino acids. V lost 10 bases and J 8 bases, leaving 11 bases between the germline ends. The CDR3 DNA reads TGTGCCACGCTTAACGCAGAAAAACTGTTTTTT. Translated: CATLNAEKLFF.

This clonotype is a singleton in its sample. This sequence joins TRBV20-1 and TRBJ2-7; no clear D. CDR1 and CDR2 (germline): DFQATT, SNEGSKA (reference sequence). The CDR3 covers 11 residues. With 1 base removed from V and 5 bases from J, the gap between germline ends came to 6 bases. CDR3 amino acids: CSARGAHEQYF. The CDR3 nucleotides are TGCAGTGCTAGAGGGGCCCACGAGCAGTACTTC.

CDR3 amino acids: CASTSGQETQYF. CDR3 in DNA: TGTGCCAGCACCAGCGGACAAGAGACCCAGTACTTC. V is TRBV2 and J is TRBJ2-5, with D perhaps matching TRBD2 (5 bases). The V gene lost 7 bases and the J gene lost 2 bases, with 8 bases spanning the gap. Germline V gene lookup returns CDR1 SNHLY and CDR2 FYNNEI. The CDR3 totals 12 residues.

The chain links TRBV15 to TRBJ1-4; maybe TRBD1 (6 bases). Trimming left V 1 base short and J 7 bases short, with 13 bases between. There are 15 residues in the CDR3. From germline, CDR1 is LNHNV and CDR2 YYDKDF (reference sequence). CDR3 nucleotide sequence: TGTGCCACCAGCAGAGTGGGGGGGCTGAGTGAAAAACTGTTTTTT. Amino acid sequence: CATSRVGGLSEKLFF.